This T cell receptor (beta chain) was retrieved from a study of blood T cell repertoires in COVID-19. Study-level information: T cells, B-cell-depleted T cells, or PBMCs provided the cDNA or gDNA that served as material.

In the original processing: Cell counts per sample came from amplifying reference gene primers. The data were produced by immunoSEQ multiplex PCR, yet TCRdb's version contains in-frame clones alone and is incomplete. That table furnishes V, J and clone size, whereas the DNA furnished D and trimming. The sample shows some 430,000 clones, around 90% of them seen only once. Per the germline V gene, CDR1 is KGHSH and CDR2 is LQKENI. V was pared by 0 bases and J by 2 bases, with 16 bases between. The CDR3 extends over 17 amino acids. All enrollees were about 18 to 100 years old and from roughly 26 US areas.

This chain uses TRBV18 with TRBJ2-5, with D perhaps TRBD1 (6 bases). The source is a man between 18 and 29 years old who had recovered from COVID-19. Input material: PBMCs or T cells enriched from blood (not recorded which). CDR3 coding DNA: TGTGCCAGCTCACCACCGAAGGCTGGGGGCCCACAAGAGACCCAGTACTTC. Amino acid sequence: CASSPPKAGGPQETQYF.